The sequence of this T cell receptor (beta chain) was determined in a study of T-cell reconstitution after alpha-beta-depleted transplantation in children. Broader study findings: Expanded graft clones, several hundred of them, were reportedly the source of alpha-beta T cells about two months after transplant.

As it was prepared, the TCRbeta library received unique molecular identifiers. TCRdb itself ran the PCR reads through MiXCR, one entry per CDR3 protein. This repertoire shows approximately 980,000 distinct CDR3 sequences, roughly 31% found once; its top ten account for roughly 27%. This CDR3 has 19 residues. The ends lost 0 bases at V and 0 bases at J; junction bases unmatched: 11. Germline V gene lookup returns CDR1 LNHNV and CDR2 YYDKDF (reference sequence). This clonotype was detected only a few times. The antigen is not known. The sequence came from a boy under two years old who had a stem cell transplant for SCID, so the T cells may come from the graft donor. The rearrangement joins TRBV15 to TRBJ2-4; 7 positions agree with TRBD1. Source: PBMCs, mostly from graft donor cells, taken 360 days after TCRalphabeta/CD19-depleted stem cell transplant. The CDR3 sequence is CATSRDPSPTGLAKNIQYF. Here the CDR3 DNA reads TGTGCCACCAGCAGAGATCCATCCCCGACAGGGCTAGCCAAAAACATTCAGTACTTC.